This T cell receptor beta chain appears in the sequencing data of a study of T cell responses to AZD1222 COVID-19 vaccine. Produced via immunoSEQ multiplex PCR; TCRdb's table is partial and in-frame only. This table has nearly 110,000 clones, approximately 90% appearing once. Broader study findings: Possibly, clonal diversity was underestimated; donors were largely white British and included more females. Seropositive AZD1222 recipients at baseline numbered only five or six. Nearly half of unique spike-specific TCRs reportedly avoided B.1.351 and B.1.1.7 mutated regions.

About this clone itself: Its antigen is currently unknown.

The V end lost 8 bases, the J end lost 8 bases, and 12 bases lay between the germline ends. CDR1 LNHDA and CDR2 SQIVND come from the germline V gene (reference sequence). The CDR3 is 12 amino acids. Analysis merged second doses at about 4 or about 12 weeks. The receptor's source is an adult who received the AZD1222 COVID-19 vaccine. The chain recombines TRBV19 with TRBJ1-4, with D unclear. The sequenced sample was peripheral blood, obtained 28 days after the second AZD1222 dose. The CDR3 DNA reads TGTGCCAGTCAGGTTCGAGGGGAAAAACTGTTTTTT. Protein sequence: CASQVRGEKLFF.